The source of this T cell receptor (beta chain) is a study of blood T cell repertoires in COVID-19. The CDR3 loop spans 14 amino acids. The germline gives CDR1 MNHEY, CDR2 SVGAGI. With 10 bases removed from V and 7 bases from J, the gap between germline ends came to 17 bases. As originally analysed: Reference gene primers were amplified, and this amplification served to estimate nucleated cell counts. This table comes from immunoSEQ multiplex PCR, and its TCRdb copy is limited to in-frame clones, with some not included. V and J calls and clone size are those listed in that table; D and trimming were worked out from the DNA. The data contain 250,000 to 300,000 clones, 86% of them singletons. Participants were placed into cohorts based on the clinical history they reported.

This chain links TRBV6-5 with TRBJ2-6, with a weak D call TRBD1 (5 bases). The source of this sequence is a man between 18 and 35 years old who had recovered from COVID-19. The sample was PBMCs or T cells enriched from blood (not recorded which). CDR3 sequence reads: CATLRQGGANVLTF. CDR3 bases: TGTGCCACCCTCAGGCAGGGTGGCGCCAACGTCCTGACTTTC.